Shown below are 32 T cell receptor beta chains from a single sample sequenced in a study of cytomegalovirus exposure and HLA in healthy donors. The PCR was carried out with 60 Vbeta primers and 13 Jbeta primers. Assay used: immunoSEQ multiplex PCR; TCRdb lists only in-frame clones, some missing. This table has some 170,000 clones, around 90% appearing once. The sequenced sample consisted of PBMCs. All receptors come from a woman aged 30 to 39 in good health and CMV-seronegative.

The V call is TRBV4-2, the J call TRBJ2-2; possibly TRBD1 for D (6 bases). Germline loops: CDR1 LGHNA, CDR2 YNFKEQ. The CDR3 loop spans 17 amino acids. V was pared by 0 bases and J by 5 bases, with 16 bases between. CDR3 nucleotide sequence: TGTGCCAGCAGCCAAGATCCCAGGGGAGAGGTAACCGGGGAGCTGTTTTTT. Its translation is CASSQDPRGEVTGELFF.

The V call is TRBV4-3, the J call TRBJ1-1; D unresolved. In germline, CDR1 is LGHNA, CDR2 YSLEER. The CDR3 has 17 amino acids. V was shortened by 3 bases and J by 0 bases, with 17 bases between the two germline ends. The CDR3 DNA follows: TGCGCCAGCAGCCAGCCCTCGGGGAGGCTAGTGAACACTGAAGCTTTCTTT. Its protein product is CASSQPSGRLVNTEAFF.

V gene TRBV18 combines with J gene TRBJ1-2; the match to TRBD1 covers 8 bases. The CDR3 covers 14 residues. V was pared by 6 bases and J by 7 bases, with 10 bases of the junction left unmatched. From germline, CDR1 is KGHSH and CDR2 LQKENI. The CDR3 region has the DNA TGTGCCAGCTCGGCCGGACAGGGAACATTTGGCTACACCTTC. This gives the protein CASSAGQGTFGYTF.

CDR3 bases: TGTGCCAGCTCACCACTGCCGGGGGGTGAGCAGTTCTTC. Translation gives CASSPLPGGEQFF. This chain joins TRBV18 and TRBJ2-1, with 7 bases identical to TRBD2. Unmatched junction bases numbered 3, after V lost 1 base and J lost 9 bases. This CDR3 spans 13 amino acids. Germline values: CDR1 KGHSH, CDR2 LQKENI. Combining the CDR3 with reference TRBV18 and TRBJ2-1 gives the whole variable domain NAGVMQNPRHLVRRRGQEARLRCSPMKGHSHVYWYRQLPEEGLKFMVYLQKENIIDESGMPKERFSAEFPKEGPSILRIQQVVRGDSAAYFCASSPLPGGEQFFGPGTRLTVL.

V gene TRBV10-3 combines with J gene TRBJ1-5; D may be TRBD1 (5 bases). Per the germline V gene, CDR1 is ENHRY and CDR2 is SYGVKD. V lost 2 bases to trimming and J lost 4 bases, with 9 bases between them. This CDR3 has 14 amino acids. The CDR3 bases are TGTGCCATCAGTGAGGCCAGGGCGAATCAGCCCCAGCATTTT. Its protein is CAISEARANQPQHF.

The rearrangement links TRBV19 to TRBJ1-1, with 9 positions matching TRBD1. This CDR3 spans 12 amino acids. Per germline, CDR1 LNHDA and CDR2 SQIVND (reference sequence). The V segment lost 9 bases and the J segment 9 bases; nucleotides outside the gene matches: 8. The CDR3 DNA follows: TGTGCCAGCACCCGGGGACAGGGAAAAGCTTTCTTT. This translates into CASTRGQGKAFF. The full variable domain, in which reference TRBV19 and TRBJ1-1 provide the parts outside the CDR3, is DGGITQSPKYLFRKEGQNVTLSCEQNLNHDAMYWYRQDPGQGLRLIYYSQIVNDFQKGDIAEGYSVSREKKESFPLTVTSAQKNPTAFYLCASTRGQGKAFFGQGTRLTVV.

Here the CDR3 DNA reads TGTGCCAGCAGTTACGGGCAGGGGGCGAACGAGCAGTACTTC. Residues: CASSYGQGANEQYF. The chain joins TRBV6-5 to TRBJ2-7; 8 bases fit TRBD1. CDR1 and CDR2 (germline): MNHEY, SVGAGI. This CDR3 is built from 14 residues. The trim removed 2 bases at V and 5 bases at J, leaving 5 bases unmatched.

V gene TRBV2 combines with J gene TRBJ1-6, with D maybe TRBD1 (6 bases). Germline V lookup: CDR1 SNHLY, CDR2 FYNNEI. This CDR3 comprises 14 residues. V lost 6 bases and J lost 10, with 16 bases in between. This chain's CDR3 is CASSSTGLGSPLHF. The CDR3, as DNA: TGTGCCAGCAGCAGTACAGGGCTTGGATCACCCCTCCACTTT. Combining the CDR3 with reference TRBV2 and TRBJ1-6 gives the whole variable domain EPEVTQTPSHQVTQMGQEVILRCVPISNHLYFYWYRQILGQKVEFLVSFYNNEISEKSEIFDDQFSVERPDGSNFTLKIRSTKLEDSAMYFCASSSTGLGSPLHFGNGTRLTVT.

The CDR3 sequence: CASSAGPYRGETQYF. CDR3 nucleotides: TGTGCCAGCAGTGCCGGCCCGTACAGGGGAGAGACCCAGTACTTC. This chain uses TRBV27 with TRBJ2-5; TRBD1 matches 7 bases. The CDR3 consists of 15 residues. J lost 4 bases, V lost 5 bases, and 10 bases had no gene match. CDR1 and CDR2 (germline): MNHEY, SMNVEV (reference sequence).

Here the CDR3 reads CARSPRGPLNYGYTF. In DNA, the CDR3 is TGTGCCCGAAGTCCCAGGGGGCCCTTAAACTATGGCTACACCTTC. The rearrangement joins TRBV19 to TRBJ1-2; 8 bases line up with TRBD1. CDR1 LNHDA and CDR2 SQIVND come from the germline V gene (reference sequence). The junction had 13 bases not matched to a gene; V was cut back by 11 bases and J by 2 bases. This CDR3 region has 15 residues.

V is TRBV27 and J is TRBJ1-2, with TRBD1 as a possible D gene (6 bases). Trimming removed 8 bases from V and 4 bases from J, with 11 bases in between. The V gene's germline CDR1 is MNHEY and CDR2 SMNVEV (reference sequence). The CDR3 runs to 12 residues. CDR3 nucleotide sequence: TGTGCCAGCCGCGGGGGCTCCTATGGCTACACCTTC. Translated, it gives CASRGGSYGYTF.

This clone was seen a few times. This chain joins TRBV5-1 and TRBJ2-1; 11 bases are shared with TRBD2. V was pared by 0 bases and J by 4 bases, with 6 bases of the junction left unmatched. Germline V CDR1 and CDR2: SGHRS, YFSETQ. CDR3 length: 17 residues. The CDR3, as DNA: TGCGCCAGCAGCTTGGTGGGACTAGCGGTAAGATACAATGAGCAGTTCTTC. Translated, it gives CASSLVGLAVRYNEQFF.

The rearrangement uses TRBV9 and TRBJ2-5; possibly TRBD1 for D (6 bases). The germline V and J ends were trimmed by 0 bases and 2 bases, with 14 bases remaining between them. This CDR3 region has 16 residues. Per germline, CDR1 SGDLS and CDR2 YYNGEE. The CDR3 sequence is CASSVEAPGVQETQYF. The DNA for the CDR3 is TGTGCCAGCAGCGTAGAGGCACCAGGGGTGCAAGAGACCCAGTACTTC.

This clone was seen once. The genes are TRBV4-1 and TRBJ1-1; 8 positions agree with TRBD1. J gave up 0 bases and V 1 base, and 4 bases lay outside the gene matches. Germline values: CDR1 MGHRA, CDR2 YSYEKL. This CDR3 is 16 amino acids long. The CDR3 protein is CASSQGQGSMNTEAFF. In DNA, the CDR3 is TGCGCCAGCAGCCAAGGACAGGGGTCAATGAACACTGAAGCTTTCTTT.

This clone was picked up one time. The V gene is TRBV7-2, the J gene TRBJ2-7, with 9 positions matching TRBD1. There are 15 residues in the CDR3. From germline, CDR1 is SGHTA and CDR2 FQGNSA. V lost 7 bases to trimming and J lost 4 bases; unmatched junction nucleotides: 11. In DNA, the CDR3 is TGTGCCAGCAAAGGTCAGGACAGGGGTTTTTACGAGCAGTACTTC. This encodes CASKGQDRGFYEQYF. The variable domain in full, completed from reference TRBV7-2 and TRBJ2-7, reads GAGVSQSPSNKVTEKGKDVELRCDPISGHTALYWYRQSLGQGLEFLIYFQGNSAPDKSGLPSDRFSAERTGGSVSTLTIQRTQQEDSAVYLCASKGQDRGFYEQYFGPGTRLTVT.

DNA for the CDR3: TGTGCCAGCAGCTTAGCCGACGGACGGGGGGCTAATGAAAAACTGTTTTTT. This codes for CASSLADGRGANEKLFF. The gene calls are TRBV5-4 and TRBJ1-4; D might be TRBD1 (5 bases). The CDR3 consists of 17 residues. Trimming stripped 2 bases from V and 3 bases from J, with 17 bases between. Per the germline V gene, CDR1 is SGHNT and CDR2 is YYREEE (reference sequence).

V usage is TRBV5-1 and J usage is TRBJ2-2; TRBD2 agrees at 7 bases. Germline trimming cut 4 bases from V and 1 base from J; bases unmatched to any gene: 4. The CDR3 is 15 residues long. Looked up from germline, CDR1 is SGHRS and CDR2 is YFSETQ. The CDR3 DNA is TGCGCCAGCAGCCTGGCTAGCGGGAACACCGGGGAGCTGTTTTTT. Amino acids: CASSLASGNTGELFF.

This chain links TRBV28 with TRBJ2-4; 9 bases map to TRBD1. The CDR3 length is 19 residues. V shed 0 bases, J shed 3 bases, and the junction held 12 bases outside the gene matches. Germline V CDR1 and CDR2: MDHEN, SYDVKM. This CDR3 reads CASSLWLPGTGFGKNIQYF. In nucleotides, the CDR3 is TGTGCCAGCAGTTTATGGCTCCCCGGGACAGGGTTTGGCAAAAACATTCAGTACTTC. Full variable domain (outside the CDR3, taken from reference TRBV28 and TRBJ2-4): DVKVTQSSRYLVKRTGEKVFLECVQDMDHENMFWYRQDPGLGLRLIYFSYDVKMKEKGDIPEGYSVSREKKERFSLILESASTNQTSMYLCASSLWLPGTGFGKNIQYFGAGTRLSVL.

The chain links TRBV5-1 to TRBJ2-5; TRBD1 agrees at 8 bases. The CDR3 consists of 15 residues. With 5 bases clipped from V and 0 bases from J, the junction kept 6 bases outside the gene matches. Germline loops: CDR1 SGHRS, CDR2 YFSETQ. Here the CDR3 reads CASSDTGGYQETQYF. The CDR3 bases are TGCGCCAGCAGTGATACAGGGGGGTACCAAGAGACCCAGTACTTC.

The rearrangement uses TRBV7-2 and TRBJ2-7; D uncertain. V lost 7 bases and J 3 bases, leaving 10 bases between the germline ends. This CDR3 is built from 12 residues. The V gene's germline CDR1 is SGHTA and CDR2 FQGNSA. The CDR3 DNA reads as TGTGCCAGCACCCCAGGTATCTACGAGCAGTACTTC. This encodes CASTPGIYEQYF.

This clone was seen a single time. The chain has TRBV5-8 and TRBJ1-2; 10 positions match TRBD1. V was clipped by 5 bases and J by 7 bases; unmatched bases: 17. Germline V lookup: CDR1 SGHTS, CDR2 YDEGEE. The CDR3 extends over 17 amino acids. The CDR3 loop reads CASRLTGTGAPGAGYTF. The CDR3 DNA reads as TGTGCCAGCAGGCTTACCGGGACAGGGGCCCCCGGGGCTGGCTACACCTTC.

The chain uses TRBV28 and TRBJ1-6; 7 bases match TRBD1. This CDR3 is 15 amino acids long. Unmatched junction bases numbered 9, after V lost 8 bases and J lost 5 bases. Per the germline V gene, CDR1 is MDHEN and CDR2 is SYDVKM. CDR3 protein: CASRSPGTDNSPLHF. DNA of the CDR3: TGTGCCAGCCGATCCCCGGGGACAGATAATTCACCCCTCCACTTT.

This clone showed up just once. The chain joins TRBV7-8 to TRBJ1-1; possible D gene TRBD1, 6 bases. The germline V gene encodes CDR1 SGHVS and CDR2 FQNEAQ. Between the trimmed V and J ends, which lost 5 bases and 3 bases, there was a span of 16 bases. This CDR3 has 15 residues. The CDR3 here is CASSGGVSGDTEAFF. The CDR3, as DNA: TGTGCCAGCAGCGGGGGGGTTTCAGGGGACACTGAAGCTTTCTTT.

This chain connects TRBV4-1 to TRBJ1-4; TRBD1 might be the D (6 bases). CDR3 size: 15 residues. CDR1 is MGHRA, CDR2 YSYEKL, per germline. The V and J ends lost 1 base and 8 bases respectively, with 14 bases between them. CDR3 loop: CASSQAGGKSEKLFF. In nucleotides, the CDR3 is TGCGCCAGCAGCCAAGCTGGGGGCAAGTCAGAAAAACTGTTTTTT.

This clone was observed once. The chain has TRBV5-1 and TRBJ2-1; 7 bases fit TRBD2. Trimming removed 3 bases from V and 10 bases from J; junction bases left unmatched: 13. CDR3 size: 15 residues. Germline CDR1 and CDR2: SGHRS and YFSETQ. DNA of the CDR3: TGCGCCAGCAGCTCTGCCGGGGCCCTAGCGGAAGAGCAGTTCTTC. This sequence encodes CASSSAGALAEEQFF.

The chain employs TRBV7-9 and TRBJ2-7; 7 nucleotides align to TRBD1. Trimming at V came to 5 bases and at J to 2 bases, leaving 9 bases not matched to a gene. This CDR3 spans 15 amino acids. CDR1 and CDR2 (germline): SEHNR, FQNEAQ (reference sequence). The CDR3 bases are TGTGCCAGCAGCCCTAGGGGGCGGATTCCCTACGAGCAGTACTTC. This gives the protein CASSPRGRIPYEQYF.

A few counts support this clone. The chain carries TRBV5-4 and TRBJ2-3, with D unresolved. This CDR3 has 15 residues. Germline V gene sequence: CDR1 SGHNT, CDR2 YYREEE (reference sequence). V dropped 3 bases and J dropped 2 bases, with 13 bases sitting between them. CDR3 nucleotides: TGTGCCAGCAGCTCCCGTCTTTCTACCACAGATACGCAGTATTTT. It codes for CASSSRLSTTDTQYF.

The chain is built from TRBV6-4 and TRBJ2-1, with a possible D match to TRBD1 (7 bases). Trimming took off 6 bases at V and 13 bases at J, with 16 bases between the two ends. The CDR3 spans 12 residues. Germline-derived CDR1 and CDR2 are MRHNA and SNTAGT. The CDR3 coding sequence is TGTGCCAGCAGCGGGAGAGGGACAGAACAGTTCTTC. Protein product: CASSGRGTEQFF.

This chain uses TRBV6-1 with TRBJ1-4; D gene unclear. The V gene's germline CDR1 is MNHNS and CDR2 SASEGT. The CDR3 totals 17 residues. The V gene lost 0 bases and the J gene lost 4 bases, with 15 bases spanning the gap. The CDR3 protein is CASSEASTWLLNEKLFF. The CDR3 DNA follows: TGTGCCAGCAGTGAAGCGTCGACTTGGTTACTTAATGAAAAACTGTTTTTT.

About this clone: One end of the junction fails to match germline, which may point to a read error. J is TRBJ1-1 and V is TRBV25-1, with D perhaps matching TRBD1 (6 bases). Germline lookup yields CDR1 MGHDK and CDR2 SYGVNS. The CDR3 runs 14 residues. CDR3 sequence reads: CASSAQVGAAGALF. The CDR3 DNA is TGTGCCAGCAGTGCACAGGTGGGGGCTGCCGGAGCTCTCTTT.

The V call is TRBV7-9, the J call TRBJ2-1; D perhaps matches TRBD1 (5 bases). Germline V gene data show CDR1 as SEHNR and CDR2 as FQNEAQ (reference sequence). The CDR3 runs 14 residues. Trimming took 5 bases from V and 6 from J, leaving 14 bases between them. The CDR3 DNA is TGTGCCAGCAGCCATCGACAGCCTGGCAATGAGCAGTTCTTC. Its translation: CASSHRQPGNEQFF.

The CDR3 here is CASSFDSPRGVTEAFF. As DNA, the CDR3 is TGCGCCAGCAGCTTCGACAGCCCCCGGGGGGTCACTGAAGCTTTCTTT. The V and J genes are TRBV5-1 and TRBJ1-1; D is possibly TRBD1 (5 bases). Germline-derived CDR1 and CDR2 are SGHRS and YFSETQ. This CDR3 comprises 16 residues. Trimming took 2 bases from V and 4 from J, leaving 18 bases between them.